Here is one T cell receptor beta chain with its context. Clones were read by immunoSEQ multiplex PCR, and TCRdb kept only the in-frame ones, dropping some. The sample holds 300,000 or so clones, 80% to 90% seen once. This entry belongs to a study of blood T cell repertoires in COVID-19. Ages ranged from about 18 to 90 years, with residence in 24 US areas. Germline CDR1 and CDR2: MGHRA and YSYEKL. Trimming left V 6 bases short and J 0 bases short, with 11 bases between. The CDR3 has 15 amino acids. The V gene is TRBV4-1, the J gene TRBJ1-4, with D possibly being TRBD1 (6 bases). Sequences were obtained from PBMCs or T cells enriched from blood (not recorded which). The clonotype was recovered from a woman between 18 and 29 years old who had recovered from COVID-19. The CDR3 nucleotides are TGCGCCAGCAGTCCTCCAGGGGCAACTAATGAAAAACTGTTTTTT. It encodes CASSPPGATNEKLFF.